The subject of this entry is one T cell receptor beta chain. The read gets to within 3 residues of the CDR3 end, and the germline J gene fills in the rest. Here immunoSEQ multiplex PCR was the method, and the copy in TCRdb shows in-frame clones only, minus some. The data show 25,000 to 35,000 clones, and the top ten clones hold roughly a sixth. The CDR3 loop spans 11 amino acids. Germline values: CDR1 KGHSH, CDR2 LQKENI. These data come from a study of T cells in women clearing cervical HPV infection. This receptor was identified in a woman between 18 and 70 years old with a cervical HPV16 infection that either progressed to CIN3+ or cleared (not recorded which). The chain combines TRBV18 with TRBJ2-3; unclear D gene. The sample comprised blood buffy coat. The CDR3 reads CASSPGQTQYF. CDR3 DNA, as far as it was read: TGTGCCAGCTCACCAGGCCAGACG.